The entry that follows covers one TCR beta chain sequence. With 60 Vbeta and 13 Jbeta primers, the PCR was carried out. The table came from immunoSEQ multiplex PCR; TCRdb's copy has only in-frame clones and leaves some out. The sample holds around 92,000 clones, around four fifths seen once. This CDR3 is built from 16 residues. Germline lookup yields CDR1 SGHTA and CDR2 FQGTGA. V lost 3 bases and J lost 2; bases outside the gene matches: 0. This sample is drawn from a study of cytomegalovirus exposure and HLA in healthy donors. The clonotype comes from a female donor in good health and CMV-seropositive. V and J are TRBV7-3 and TRBJ2-5; 16 nucleotides line up with TRBD2. The sequenced material came from PBMCs. CDR3 residues: CASSLGLAGGQETQYF. In nucleotides, the CDR3 is TGTGCCAGCAGCTTGGGACTAGCGGGAGGGCAAGAGACCCAGTACTTC.